This T cell receptor (beta chain) was sequenced for a study of human T cells and chemical hapten exposure. Broader study findings: PT1 expanded TCR numbers tracked positively with patch test score.

Noted time point: pre-sensitization, week 0. Stated treatment: therapeutic diphenylcyclopropenone sensitization with weekly scalp DPC. Sample donors consisted of patients with alopecia, aged 18 to 70 years, who were suitable for DPC. Concerning this clonotype itself: The antigen is not known.

Each CDR3 protein gets one entry after TCRdb re-called the RACE reads with MiXCR. The table shows 250,000 or so distinct CDR3 sequences, with 7.5% to 9% occurring only once. The TCR was taken from a man younger than 35 with alopecia areata. Some clones in this sample may be carry-over from other donors' samples. This specimen consisted of whole blood, obtained in connection with sensitization to the hapten diphenylcyclopropenone (DPC).

DNA for the CDR3: TGTGCCAGCAGTACTAGCGGGGGGGCAAGTGAGCAGTTCTTC. Translated, it gives CASSTSGGASEQFF. The J gene is TRBJ2-1, the V gene TRBV6-2 or TRBV6-3; TRBD2 matches at 13 bases. The J segment lost 9 bases and the V segment lost 5 bases, leaving 4 bases of the junction unmatched. The CDR3 extends over 14 amino acids. Germline assignment: CDR1 MNHEY and CDR2 SVGEGT.